A single sample gave rise to the 14 T cell receptor beta chains below, sequenced in a study of a mutant IDH1 vaccine in newly diagnosed glioma. Antigens for these TCRs are unknown. Time point denoted: week 35, safety follow-up. One vaccine dose held 300 ug of mutant IDH1 20-mer peptide and came with topical imiquimod. Clones were read by immunoSEQ multiplex PCR, and TCRdb kept only the in-frame ones, dropping some. The table records 20,000 to 30,000 clones, 70% to 90% of them present only once. Sequencing was performed on PBMCs, taken from a glioma patient whose treatment included an IDH1 peptide vaccine. These receptors originate from a man aged 25-45 years with glioma.

V usage is TRBV6-8 and J usage is TRBJ1-5; D gene ambiguous. This CDR3 has 12 residues. Trimming took 0 bases from V and 6 from J, leaving 3 bases between them. Germline V gene data show CDR1 as MNHGY and CDR2 as SAAAGT. The CDR3 loop is CASSYSSQPQHF. The CDR3 nucleotides are TGTGCCAGCAGTTACTCGAGTCAGCCCCAGCATTTT.

This sequence joins TRBV4-2 and TRBJ2-1; 12 positions match TRBD2. The CDR3 length is 15 residues. Germline CDR1 LGHNA, CDR2 YNFKEQ. V was clipped by 4 bases and J by 4 bases; unmatched bases: 2. The CDR3, as DNA: TGTGCCAGCAGCCGCGGACTAGCGGGGTACAATGAGCAGTTCTTC. Residues: CASSRGLAGYNEQFF.

The chain links TRBV5-1 to TRBJ2-1; D ambiguous. Germline V gene sequence: CDR1 SGHRS, CDR2 YFSETQ. V lost 0 bases and J lost 7, with 5 bases in between. This CDR3 is 12 amino acids long. The CDR3 sequence is CASSLGENEQFF. CDR3 coding DNA: TGCGCCAGCAGCTTGGGAGAAAATGAGCAGTTCTTC. The whole variable domain, remainder taken from reference TRBV5-1 and TRBJ2-1, is KAGVTQTPRYLIKTRGQQVTLSCSPISGHRSVSWYQQTPGQGLQFLFEYFSETQRNKGNFPGRFSGRQFSNSRSEMNVSTLELGDSALYLCASSLGENEQFFGPGTRLTVL.

CDR3 protein: CASSIAASGSCEQYF. The CDR3 nucleotides are TGTGCCAGTAGTATCGCGGCTAGCGGGAGTTGCGAGCAGTACTTC. The chain uses TRBV19 and TRBJ2-7; TRBD2 agrees at 10 bases. The CDR3 contains 15 residues. V shed 3 bases, J shed 6 bases, and the junction held 8 bases outside the gene matches. Germline V gene data show CDR1 as LNHDA and CDR2 as SQIVND (reference sequence).

V and J are TRBV5-1 and TRBJ1-5; 8 bases align to TRBD1. Unmatched junction bases numbered 8, after V lost 4 bases and J lost 5 bases. The V gene's germline CDR1 is SGHRS and CDR2 YFSETQ. The CDR3 has 15 residues. This chain's CDR3 is CASSPRTGYDQPQHF. CDR3 coding DNA: TGCGCCAGCAGCCCACGGACAGGGTATGATCAGCCCCAGCATTTT.

This clone was recorded only once. V gene TRBV4-2 combines with J gene TRBJ1-2, with no clear D. The CDR3 consists of 13 residues. V was cut by 2 bases and J by 8 bases, with 12 bases left in between. Germline values: CDR1 LGHNA, CDR2 YNFKEQ. CDR3 coding DNA: TGTGCCAGCAGCCAAACCAGGACGAGCGGCTACACCTTC. It is translated as CASSQTRTSGYTF.

This clone has a handful of counts. CDR3 nucleotides: TGTGCCTGGAGGGGCGACAGGCGGAACACTGAAGCTTTCTTT. Encoded protein: CAWRGDRRNTEAFF. The chain is built from TRBV30 and TRBJ1-1; D is perhaps TRBD1 (6 bases). This CDR3 has 14 residues. The V and J ends lost 3 bases and 1 base respectively, with 12 bases between them. Germline V gene sequence: CDR1 GTSNPN, CDR2 SVGIG (reference sequence).

This chain joins TRBV10-1 and TRBJ2-2; D not resolved. The germline CDR1 and CDR2 sequences are WNHNN and SYGVQD (reference sequence). This CDR3 has 15 amino acids. Trimming took off 3 bases at V and 2 bases at J, with 10 bases between the two ends. The DNA of the CDR3 is TGCGCCAGCAGTGATCCTGCGACAAACACCGGGGAGCTGTTTTTT. It yields the protein CASSDPATNTGELFF.

The chain employs TRBV10-3 and TRBJ2-1; D is possibly TRBD1 or TRBD2 (5 bases each). Germline V CDR1 and CDR2: ENHRY, SYGVKD. V lost 0 bases and J lost 0, with 9 bases in between. CDR3 length equals 16 residues. CDR3 sequence (DNA): TGTGCCATCAGTGAGTCGTGGGGGAGCTCCTACAATGAGCAGTTCTTC. Protein sequence: CAISESWGSSYNEQFF.

V usage is TRBV6-5 and J usage is TRBJ2-7; 7 nucleotides match TRBD1. The length of the CDR3 is 14 residues. Germline V CDR1 and CDR2: MNHEY, SVGAGI. V shed 2 bases and J 6 bases; nucleotides not matched to a gene: 7. CDR3 nucleotide sequence: TGTGCCAGCAGTTACAGGGACAGCCCCTCCGAGCAGTACTTC. Protein sequence: CASSYRDSPSEQYF.

The chain links TRBV15 to TRBJ1-5; D uncertain. The length of the CDR3 is 13 residues. Germline CDR1 reads LNHNV; CDR2 reads YYDKDF (reference sequence). The V end lost 5 bases, the J end lost 4 bases, and 9 bases lay between the germline ends. The CDR3 DNA reads TGTGCCACCAGCCCGGGGTGGAATCAGCCCCAGCATTTT. Its translation: CATSPGWNQPQHF.

The chain links TRBV7-2 to TRBJ2-2; D is unresolved. Trimming took 4 bases from V and 6 from J, leaving 9 bases between them. The CDR3 loop spans 13 amino acids. Germline CDR1 reads SGHTA; CDR2 reads FQGNSA. This chain's CDR3 is CASSWPTAGELFF. CDR3 nucleotide sequence: TGTGCCAGCAGCTGGCCGACGGCCGGGGAGCTGTTTTTT. Looking up the rest from reference TRBV7-2 and TRBJ2-2 gives the full variable domain: GAGVSQSPSNKVTEKGKDVELRCDPISGHTALYWYRQSLGQGLEFLIYFQGNSAPDKSGLPSDRFSAERTGGSVSTLTIQRTQQEDSAVYLCASSWPTAGELFFGEGSRLTVL.

The chain carries TRBV30 and TRBJ1-2; D gene unclear. Per germline, CDR1 GTSNPN and CDR2 SVGIG (reference sequence). This CDR3 is 11 amino acids long. Trimming pared 4 bases from V and 2 bases from J, leaving 5 bases between. The CDR3 sequence: CAWKGNYGYTF. In DNA form, the CDR3 reads TGTGCCTGGAAAGGGAACTATGGCTACACCTTC.

V gene TRBV6-5 combines with J gene TRBJ1-4; TRBD1 is a possible D gene (5 bases). Per the germline V gene, CDR1 is MNHEY and CDR2 is SVGAGI. The CDR3 contains 16 residues. Trimming cost V 0 bases and J 5 bases, with 13 bases left between them. The CDR3 sequence: CASSYSGTGRNEKLFF. The CDR3 DNA sequence: TGTGCCAGCAGTTACTCTGGGACGGGGAGAAATGAAAAACTGTTTTTT.